The present entry profiles one T cell receptor (beta chain) with its context. The data belong to a study of T cell changes during pregnancy in multiple sclerosis. CDR3 size: 18 residues. V gave up 0 bases and J gave up 1 base, with 17 bases separating them. The table came from immunoSEQ multiplex PCR; TCRdb's copy has only in-frame clones and leaves some out. Of more than 55,000 clones listed, about nine tenths are singletons. This receptor was obtained from a female donor in good health, enrolled as a control in a pregnancy study. V is TRBV5-3 and J is TRBJ2-1, with a possible D match to TRBD2 (6 bases). TRBV5-3 is known as an ORF, though its function is uncertain. The sequenced sample was peripheral blood, obtained after pregnancy. The CDR3 DNA sequence: TGTGCCAGAAGCTTGGTAGGGACGTACGGGGGTTCCTACAATGAGCAGTTCTTC. Its translation: CARSLVGTYGGSYNEQFF.